This entry lists 4 T cell receptor beta chains sequenced from one sample in a study of Ad26.COV2.S vaccination and SARS-CoV-2 variants. Treatment meaning: roughly 18 received Ad26.COV2.S at low or high dose, single or two shots; roughly 5 received placebo; per-sample allocation not given. Repertoires come from day 63 after the first vaccine or placebo injection. Clones were sequenced by immunoSEQ multiplex PCR, and TCRdb holds only the in-frame ones, with some missing. This table has about 440,000 clones, less than 95% appearing once. Specimen: peripheral blood, collected in a trial of Ad26.COV2.S vaccine versus placebo. The receptors originated from a person between 18 and 60 years old who received the Ad26.COV2.S COVID-19 vaccine or a placebo.

J is TRBJ2-7 and V is TRBV28; perhaps TRBD2 as D (6 bases). Trimming took 4 bases from V and 1 from J, leaving 11 bases between them. The CDR3 is made up of 14 amino acids. CDR1 and CDR2 from the germline V gene are MDHEN and SYDVKM. CDR3: CASSSGVQSYEQYF. The DNA of the CDR3 is TGTGCCAGCAGTTCGGGAGTACAATCCTACGAGCAGTACTTC.

The chain employs TRBV7-3 and TRBJ2-1; 10 positions match TRBD1. Germline V gene data show CDR1 as SGHTA and CDR2 as FQGTGA. This CDR3 is built from 15 residues. V was pared by 1 base and J by 9 bases, with 6 bases of the junction left unmatched. The CDR3 DNA sequence: TGTGCCAGCAGCTTAAGGGGACAGGGGTTCAGTGAGCAGTTCTTC. Its protein is CASSLRGQGFSEQFF.

The chain uses TRBV5-5 and TRBJ1-2; D unclear. The CDR3 has 15 residues. The ends were cut back, 1 base at V and 0 bases at J, with 10 bases in the middle. Per the germline V gene, CDR1 is SGHKS and CDR2 is YYEKEE (reference sequence). DNA for the CDR3: TGTGCCAGCAGCTTGTCGTCCGGACCTAACTATGGCTACACCTTC. Protein sequence: CASSLSSGPNYGYTF.

The chain links TRBV20-1 to TRBJ2-5; TRBD2 agrees at 7 bases. Germline V gene data show CDR1 as DFQATT and CDR2 as SNEGSKA (reference sequence). V dropped 3 bases and J dropped 2; count of bases not matched to a gene: 9. This CDR3 comprises 15 residues. The CDR3 sequence is CSASGRGSTQETQYF. The CDR3 bases are TGCAGTGCTAGTGGGCGCGGGAGTACGCAAGAGACCCAGTACTTC.